This T cell receptor (beta chain) was documented in a study of T-cell memory formation after mild COVID-19. Overall study findings and caveats: Pre-infection memory carried some responding clones, suggesting that cross-reactive memory joined.

This CDR3 is 15 amino acids long. The junction had 6 bases not matched to a gene; V was cut back by 6 bases and J by 7 bases. Germline V gene sequence: CDR1 LGHDT, CDR2 YNNKEL (reference sequence). This clonotype occurred a few times. Its antigen is not known. TCRdb processed the 5' RACE reads anew with MiXCR; each CDR3 protein has one entry. The data hold roughly 190,000 distinct CDR3 sequences, with approximately 16% observed a single time. This sequence joins TRBV3-1 and TRBJ1-6, with 10 bases identical to TRBD1. The sequenced sample consisted of PBMCs or a T cell subset sorted from them (not recorded which). The TCR was taken from an adult woman who had mild COVID-19 (a few samples of this study predate the infection). Cell type and time point are not known. DNA of the CDR3: TGTGCCAGCAGGGGGACGGGACAGGGGAATTCACCCCTCCACTTT. Protein product: CASRGTGQGNSPLHF. The whole variable domain, remainder taken from reference TRBV3-1 and TRBJ1-6, is DTAVSQTPKYLVTQMGNDKSIKCEQNLGHDTMYWYKQDSKKFLKIMFSYNNKELIINETVPNRFSPKSPDKAHLNLHINSLELGDSAVYFCASRGTGQGNSPLHFGNGTRLTVT.